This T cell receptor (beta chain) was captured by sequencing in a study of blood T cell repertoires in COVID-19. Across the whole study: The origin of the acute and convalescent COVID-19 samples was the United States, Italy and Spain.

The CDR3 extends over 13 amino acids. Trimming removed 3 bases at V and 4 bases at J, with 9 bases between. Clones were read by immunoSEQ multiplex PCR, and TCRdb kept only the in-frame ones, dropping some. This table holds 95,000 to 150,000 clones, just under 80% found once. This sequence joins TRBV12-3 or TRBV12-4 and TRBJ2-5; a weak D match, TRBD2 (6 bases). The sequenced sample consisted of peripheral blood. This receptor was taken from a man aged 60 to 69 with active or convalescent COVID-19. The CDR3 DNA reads TGTGCCAGCAGTTTTGGGGGAGGAGAGACCCAGTACTTC. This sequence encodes CASSFGGGETQYF.